This T cell receptor beta chain came from a study of glioma-infiltrating T cells. Study-level findings and limits: CDR3 overlap between tissue and blood was very small. Above-expected tissue-blood divergence occurred in all gliomas, most in low-grade ones.

Notes on this clonotype: Its antigen is unknown.

The iRepertoire nested amplicon-rescue multiplex PCR amplified TCR alpha and beta CDR3s from RNA. Input was about 85-400 ng of tissue mRNA or PBMC total RNA. MiXCR, applied by TCRdb to the multiplex PCR reads, yields one record per CDR3 protein. The sample lists approximately 120,000 distinct CDR3 sequences; roughly 23% were seen once. The trim removed 2 bases at V and 3 bases at J, leaving 9 bases unmatched. The CDR3 covers 18 residues. CDR1 is SGHTA, CDR2 FQGTGA, per germline. V and J are TRBV7-3 and TRBJ2-3; 12 nucleotides match TRBD2. Source material: glioma tissue, nonneoplastic brain tissue, or PBMCs (not recorded which). This TCR was sampled from a human donor with low-grade glioma or glioblastoma, undergoing nonglioma brain surgery, or in good health (not recorded which). The CDR3 coding sequence is TGTGCCAGCAGCTTATTTAAGACTAGCGGGAGTGGGACAGATACGCAGTATTTT. Translation: CASSLFKTSGSGTDTQYF.